The clone carrying this T cell receptor beta chain was observed a handful of times. Its antigen remains unknown. The data derive from a study of T cell repertoires in cytomegalovirus infection. The CDR3 has 15 residues. Germline assignment: CDR1 SGHAT and CDR2 FQDESV (reference sequence). Trimming removed 5 bases at V and 5 bases at J, with 16 bases between. TCRdb re-analysed the reads in MiXCR, keeping a single row per CDR3 protein. This sample has some 800,000 distinct CDR3 sequences, with almost 30% found just once. The TCR originated in a human donor in good health (CMV status not recorded). Some clones in this sample may be carry-over from other donors' samples. V is TRBV11-1 and J is TRBJ2-4; D might be TRBD1 (7 bases). Sequencing used cultured CD8+ T cells from PBMCs, obtained from culture after CMV antigen stimulation. CDR3 nucleotides: TGTGCCAGCAGCCCCGAGGAGGGGGCCCAAAACATTCAGTACTTC. Its protein product is CASSPEEGAQNIQYF.